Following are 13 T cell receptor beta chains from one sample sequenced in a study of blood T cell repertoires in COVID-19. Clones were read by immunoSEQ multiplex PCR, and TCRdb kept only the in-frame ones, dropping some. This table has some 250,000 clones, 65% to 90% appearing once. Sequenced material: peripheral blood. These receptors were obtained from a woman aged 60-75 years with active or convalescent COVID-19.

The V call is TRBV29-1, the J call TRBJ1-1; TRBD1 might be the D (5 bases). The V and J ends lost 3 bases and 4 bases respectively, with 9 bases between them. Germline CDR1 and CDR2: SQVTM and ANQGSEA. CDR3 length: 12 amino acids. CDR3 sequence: CSVDLGGTEAFF. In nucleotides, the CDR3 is TGCAGCGTTGATTTGGGGGGCACTGAAGCTTTCTTT.

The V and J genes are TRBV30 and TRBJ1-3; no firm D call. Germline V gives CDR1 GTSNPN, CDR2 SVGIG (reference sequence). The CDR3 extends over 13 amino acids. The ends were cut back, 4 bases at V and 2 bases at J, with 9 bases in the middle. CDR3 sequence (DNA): TGTGCCTGGACTATCGGGGCTGGAAACACCATATATTTT. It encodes CAWTIGAGNTIYF.

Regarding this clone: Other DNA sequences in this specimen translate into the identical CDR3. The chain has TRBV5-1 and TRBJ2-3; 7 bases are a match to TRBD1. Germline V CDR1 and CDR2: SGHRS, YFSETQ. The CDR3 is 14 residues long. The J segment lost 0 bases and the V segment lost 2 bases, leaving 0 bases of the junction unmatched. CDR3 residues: CASSLQGSTDTQYF. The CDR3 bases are TGCGCCAGCAGCTTACAGGGGAGCACAGATACGCAGTATTTT.

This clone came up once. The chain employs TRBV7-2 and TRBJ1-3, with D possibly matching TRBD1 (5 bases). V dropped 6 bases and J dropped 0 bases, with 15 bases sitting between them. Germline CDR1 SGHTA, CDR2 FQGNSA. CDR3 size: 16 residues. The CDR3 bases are TGTGCCAGCAGGACCCAGGGAACGTTCTCTGGAAACACCATATATTTT. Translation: CASRTQGTFSGNTIYF.

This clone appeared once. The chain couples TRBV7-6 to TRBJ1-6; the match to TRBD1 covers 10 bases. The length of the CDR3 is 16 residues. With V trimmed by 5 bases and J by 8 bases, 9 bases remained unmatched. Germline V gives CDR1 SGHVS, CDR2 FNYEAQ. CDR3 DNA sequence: TGTGCCAGCAGCCCCGGGGACAGGGGTAGGCATTCACCCCTCCACTTT. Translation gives CASSPGDRGRHSPLHF.

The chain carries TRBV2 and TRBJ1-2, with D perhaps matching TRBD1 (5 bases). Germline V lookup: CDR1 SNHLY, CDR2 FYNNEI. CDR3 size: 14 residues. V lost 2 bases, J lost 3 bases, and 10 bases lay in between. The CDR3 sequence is CASSERGSYYGYTF. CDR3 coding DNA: TGTGCCAGCAGTGAAAGGGGCAGCTACTATGGCTACACCTTC.

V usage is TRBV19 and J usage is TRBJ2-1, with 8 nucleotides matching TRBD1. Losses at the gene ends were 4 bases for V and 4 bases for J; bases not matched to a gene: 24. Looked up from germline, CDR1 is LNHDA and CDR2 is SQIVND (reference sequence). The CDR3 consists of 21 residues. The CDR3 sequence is CASSTARVRGLVGYIYNEQFF. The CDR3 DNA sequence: TGTGCCAGTAGTACCGCCCGTGTCAGGGGGCTCGTAGGGTATATATACAATGAGCAGTTCTTC.

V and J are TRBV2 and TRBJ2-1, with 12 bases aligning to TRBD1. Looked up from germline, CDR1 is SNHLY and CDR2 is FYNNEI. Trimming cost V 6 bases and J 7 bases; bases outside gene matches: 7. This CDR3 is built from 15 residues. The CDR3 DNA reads TGTGCCAGCAGCCCGGGACAGGGGGCGCTTAATGAGCAGTTCTTC. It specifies CASSPGQGALNEQFF.

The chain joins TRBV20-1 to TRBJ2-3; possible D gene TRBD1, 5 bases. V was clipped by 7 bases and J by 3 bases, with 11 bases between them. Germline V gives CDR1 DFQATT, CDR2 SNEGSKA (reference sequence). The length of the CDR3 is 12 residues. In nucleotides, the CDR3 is TGCAGTGTTAGTTCAGGGACAGATACGCAGTATTTT. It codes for CSVSSGTDTQYF.

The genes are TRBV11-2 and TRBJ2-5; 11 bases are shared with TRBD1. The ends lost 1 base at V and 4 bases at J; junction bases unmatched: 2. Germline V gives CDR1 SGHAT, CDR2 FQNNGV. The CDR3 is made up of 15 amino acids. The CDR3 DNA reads TGTGCCAGCAGCTTAGGTGGACAGGGGGCAGAGACCCAGTACTTC. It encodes CASSLGGQGAETQYF.

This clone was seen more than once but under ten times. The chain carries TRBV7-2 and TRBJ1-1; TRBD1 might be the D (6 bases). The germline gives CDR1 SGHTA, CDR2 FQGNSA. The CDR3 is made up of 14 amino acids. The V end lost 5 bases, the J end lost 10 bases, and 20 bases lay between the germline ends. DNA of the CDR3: TGTGCCAGCAGCCGCGGGGGGGGCGCAGTCCCAGCTTTCTTT. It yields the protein CASSRGGGAVPAFF.

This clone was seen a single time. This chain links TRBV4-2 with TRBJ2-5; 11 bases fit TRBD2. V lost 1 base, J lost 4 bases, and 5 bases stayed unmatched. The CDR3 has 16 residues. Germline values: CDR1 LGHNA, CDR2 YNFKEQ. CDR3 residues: CASSQVPTSGGETQYF. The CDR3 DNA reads TGTGCCAGCAGCCAAGTCCCCACTAGCGGGGGAGAGACCCAGTACTTC.

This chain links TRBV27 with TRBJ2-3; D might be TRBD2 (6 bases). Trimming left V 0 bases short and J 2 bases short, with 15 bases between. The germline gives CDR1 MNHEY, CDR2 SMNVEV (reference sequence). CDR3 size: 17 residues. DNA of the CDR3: TGTGCCAGCAGTTTATCGCCGGGGGACGCCTACACAGATACGCAGTATTTT. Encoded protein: CASSLSPGDAYTDTQYF.